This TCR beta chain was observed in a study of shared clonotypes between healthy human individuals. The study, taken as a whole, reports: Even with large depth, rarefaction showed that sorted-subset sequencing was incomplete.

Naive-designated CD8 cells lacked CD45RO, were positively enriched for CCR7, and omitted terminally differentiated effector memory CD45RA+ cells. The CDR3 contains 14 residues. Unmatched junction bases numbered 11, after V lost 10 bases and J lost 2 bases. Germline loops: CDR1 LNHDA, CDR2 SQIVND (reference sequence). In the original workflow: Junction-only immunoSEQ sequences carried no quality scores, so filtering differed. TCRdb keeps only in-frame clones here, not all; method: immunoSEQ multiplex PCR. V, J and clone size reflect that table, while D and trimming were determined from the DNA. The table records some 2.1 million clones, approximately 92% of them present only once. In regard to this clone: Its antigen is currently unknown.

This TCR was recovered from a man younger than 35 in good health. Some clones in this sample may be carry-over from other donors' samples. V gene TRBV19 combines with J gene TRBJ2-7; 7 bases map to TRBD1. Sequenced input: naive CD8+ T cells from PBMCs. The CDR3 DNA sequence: TGTGCCACATCAAACCGGGACAGTCCCTACGAGCAGTACTTC. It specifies CATSNRDSPYEQYF.